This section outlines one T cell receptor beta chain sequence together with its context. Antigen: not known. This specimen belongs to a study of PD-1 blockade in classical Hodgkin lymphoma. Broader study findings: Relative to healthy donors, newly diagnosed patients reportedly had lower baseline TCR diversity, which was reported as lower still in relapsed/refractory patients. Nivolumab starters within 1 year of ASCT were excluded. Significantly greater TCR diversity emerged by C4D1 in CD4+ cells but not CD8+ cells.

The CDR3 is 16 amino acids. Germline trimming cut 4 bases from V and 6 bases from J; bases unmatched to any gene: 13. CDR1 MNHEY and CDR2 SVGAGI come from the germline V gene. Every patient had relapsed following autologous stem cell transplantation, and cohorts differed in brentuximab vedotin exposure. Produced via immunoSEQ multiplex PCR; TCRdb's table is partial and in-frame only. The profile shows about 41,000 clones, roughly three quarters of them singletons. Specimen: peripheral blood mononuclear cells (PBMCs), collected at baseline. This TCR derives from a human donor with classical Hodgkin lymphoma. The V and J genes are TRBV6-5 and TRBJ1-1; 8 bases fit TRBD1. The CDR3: CASSLRRTGGRAEAFF. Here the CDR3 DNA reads TGTGCCAGCAGTTTAAGGCGCACAGGGGGAAGGGCTGAAGCTTTCTTT.